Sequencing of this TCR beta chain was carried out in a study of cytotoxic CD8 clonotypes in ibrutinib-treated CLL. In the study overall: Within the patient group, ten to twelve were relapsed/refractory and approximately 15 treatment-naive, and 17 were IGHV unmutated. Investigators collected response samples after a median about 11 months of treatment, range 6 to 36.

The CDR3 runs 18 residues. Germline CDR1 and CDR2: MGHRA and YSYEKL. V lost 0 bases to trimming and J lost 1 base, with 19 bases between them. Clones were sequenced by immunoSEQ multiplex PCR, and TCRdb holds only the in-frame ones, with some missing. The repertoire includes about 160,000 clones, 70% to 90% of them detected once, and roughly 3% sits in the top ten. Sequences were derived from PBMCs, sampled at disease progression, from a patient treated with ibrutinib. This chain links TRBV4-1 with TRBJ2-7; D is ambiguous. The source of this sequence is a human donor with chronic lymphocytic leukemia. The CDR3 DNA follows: TGCGCCAGCAGCCAAGAACGCTCTCTGGCAGACATATCCTACGAGCAGTACTTC. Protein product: CASSQERSLADISYEQYF.